This is a list of T cell receptor beta chains from one sample in a study of T-cell memory formation after mild COVID-19. From the 5' RACE reads, TCRdb called clonotypes with MiXCR, one entry per CDR3 protein. The repertoire has roughly 130,000 distinct CDR3 sequences, about a sixth of them found once; the top ten carry roughly 5%. Sequenced input: PBMCs or a T cell subset sorted from them (not recorded which). These receptor sequences come from a man aged 18-30 years who had mild COVID-19 (a few samples of this study predate the infection). Cell type and time point are not known. CDR3s include the opening cysteine and the closing phenylalanine or tryptophan. D genes are given only for firm matches. Only some rows state a clone size, as once, few, many or a class for expanded clones.

v_call	clone_size	cdr3_length	j_call	d_call	cdr3_aa	cdr3_nt
TRBV5-6	few	13	TRBJ1-2	TRBD1	CASSAGQNYGYTF	TGTGCCAGCAGCGCGGGACAGAACTATGGCTACACCTTC
TRBV6-2/TRBV6-3	few	12	TRBJ1-1	-	CASSTSGTEAFF	TGTGCCAGCAGTACCTCCGGGACAGAAGCTTTCTTT
TRBV20-1	few	12	TRBJ1-2	TRBD1	CSAPGQRYGYTF	TGCAGTGCTCCGGGACAGCGCTATGGCTACACCTTC
TRBV20-1	-	15	TRBJ2-5	TRBD1	CSARRPTGGGETQYF	TGCAGTGCTAGACGGCCGACAGGGGGAGGAGAGACCCAGTACTTC
TRBV7-2	-	13	TRBJ2-5	-	CASSLVSGETQYF	TGTGCCAGCAGCTTAGTATCGGGAGAGACCCAGTACTTC
TRBV25-1	-	14	TRBJ2-6	-	CASSVAGGANVLTF	TGTGCCAGCAGTGTGGCGGGTGGGGCCAACGTCCTGACTTTC
TRBV19	-	14	TRBJ2-7	-	CASSIIGGDYEQYF	TGTGCCAGTAGTATTATAGGAGGAGACTACGAGCAGTACTTC
TRBV6-5	-	16	TRBJ2-1	TRBD2	CAAKPATSGVYNEQFF	TGTGCCGCTAAACCTGCGACTAGCGGGGTCTACAATGAGCAGTTCTTC
TRBV11-1	-	13	TRBJ1-2	-	CASSSPARDGYTF	TGTGCCAGCAGCTCGCCCGCCAGGGATGGCTACACCTTC
TRBV15	few	13	TRBJ2-7	-	CATTLPGKYEQYF	TGTGCCACCACCCTTCCAGGAAAATACGAGCAGTACTTC
TRBV5-4	-	18	TRBJ2-2	TRBD2	CASSSPPLAAPNTGELFF	TGTGCCAGCAGTTCACCTCCACTAGCGGCCCCGAACACCGGGGAGCTGTTTTTT
TRBV20-1	-	16	TRBJ2-1	-	CSAIGQGGFTYNEQFF	TGCAGTGCCATAGGACAGGGAGGGTTTACCTACAATGAGCAGTTCTTC
TRBV5-1	-	16	TRBJ2-1	-	CASSRGGGATYNEQFF	TGCGCCAGCAGCCGGGGAGGGGGGGCCACCTACAATGAGCAGTTCTTC
TRBV12-3/TRBV12-4	many	13	TRBJ1-2	-	CASSLKGGYGYTF	TGTGCCAGCAGTTTGAAAGGGGGCTATGGCTACACCTTC
TRBV10-3	few	15	TRBJ1-6	TRBD1	CARQGLVSYNSPLHF	TGTGCCCGACAGGGGCTTGTCTCCTATAATTCACCCCTCCACTTT
TRBV10-3	many	12	TRBJ2-7	-	CAISQGTYEQYF	TGTGCCATCAGTCAGGGGACCTACGAGCAGTACTTC
TRBV7-9	few	16	TRBJ1-1	TRBD1	CATTWDRWSLNTEAFF	TGTGCCACCACTTGGGACAGGTGGTCGTTGAACACTGAAGCTTTCTTT
TRBV5-1	-	15	TRBJ1-1	TRBD1	CASSSDRGLGTEAFF	TGCGCCAGCAGCTCAGACAGGGGTTTGGGCACTGAAGCTTTCTTT
TRBV4-3	-	16	TRBJ2-7	TRBD1	CASSQSWGQGTYEQYF	TGCGCCAGCAGCCAAAGTTGGGGACAGGGAACCTACGAGCAGTACTTC
TRBV3-1	few	14	TRBJ2-5	-	CASSQSETQETQYF	TGTGCCAGCAGCCAATCCGAGACCCAAGAGACCCAGTACTTC
TRBV6-2/TRBV6-3	-	14	TRBJ1-5	-	CASAGTEVNQPQHF	TGTGCCAGCGCCGGGACGGAGGTCAATCAGCCCCAGCATTTT
TRBV12-3/TRBV12-4	few	15	TRBJ2-7	TRBD1	CASSLPGTGGDEQYF	TGTGCCAGCAGTCTGCCCGGGACAGGGGGCGACGAGCAGTACTTC
TRBV12-3/TRBV12-4	-	13	TRBJ1-2	-	CASSITRQGGYTF	TGTGCCAGCAGCATAACCCGTCAGGGTGGCTACACCTTC
TRBV4-1	many	14	TRBJ1-6	-	CASSHPGWSSPLHF	TGCGCCAGCAGCCACCCAGGGTGGAGCTCACCCCTCCACTTT
TRBV5-6	-	14	TRBJ2-7	TRBD1	CASSRGDRGYEQYF	TGTGCCAGCAGCCGAGGGGACAGGGGCTACGAGCAGTACTTC
TRBV2	many	13	TRBJ2-5	-	CASRQGIGETQYF	TGTGCCAGCAGACAGGGTATAGGGGAGACCCAGTACTTC
TRBV9	few	15	TRBJ2-7	-	CASSVAAVSSYEQYF	TGTGCCAGCAGCGTAGCGGCAGTCAGCTCCTACGAGCAGTACTTC
TRBV6-2/TRBV6-3	many	14	TRBJ1-5	TRBD1	CASYAGTGSQPQHF	TGTGCCAGTTACGCCGGGACAGGGAGCCAGCCCCAGCATTTT
TRBV20-1	few	13	TRBJ1-3	-	CSAREPGFGTIYF	TGCAGTGCTAGAGAGCCAGGTTTTGGAACCATATATTTT
TRBV20-1	-	17	TRBJ2-3	-	CSARLPGALPSTDTQYF	TGCAGTGCTAGACTCCCTGGGGCTCTCCCTAGCACAGATACGCAGTATTTT
TRBV7-9	-	13	TRBJ2-5	-	CASLFGPGETQYF	TGTGCCAGCCTTTTCGGCCCAGGGGAGACCCAGTACTTC
TRBV4-3	-	16	TRBJ2-6	-	CASSQERGSGANVLTF	TGCGCCAGCAGCCAAGAGAGGGGTTCCGGGGCCAACGTCCTGACTTTC